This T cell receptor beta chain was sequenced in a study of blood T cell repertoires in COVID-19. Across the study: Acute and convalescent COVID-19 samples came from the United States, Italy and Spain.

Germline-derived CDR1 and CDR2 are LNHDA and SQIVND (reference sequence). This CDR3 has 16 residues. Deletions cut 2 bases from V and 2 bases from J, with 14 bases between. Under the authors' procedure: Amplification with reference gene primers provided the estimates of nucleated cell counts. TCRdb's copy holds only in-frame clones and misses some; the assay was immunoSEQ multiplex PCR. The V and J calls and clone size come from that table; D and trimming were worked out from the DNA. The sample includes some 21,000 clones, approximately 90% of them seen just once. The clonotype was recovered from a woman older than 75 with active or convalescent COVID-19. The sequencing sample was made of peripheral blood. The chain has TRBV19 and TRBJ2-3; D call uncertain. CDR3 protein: CASSINSRLPTDTQYF. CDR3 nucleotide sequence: TGTGCCAGTAGTATAAACAGTCGTTTACCCACAGATACGCAGTATTTT.